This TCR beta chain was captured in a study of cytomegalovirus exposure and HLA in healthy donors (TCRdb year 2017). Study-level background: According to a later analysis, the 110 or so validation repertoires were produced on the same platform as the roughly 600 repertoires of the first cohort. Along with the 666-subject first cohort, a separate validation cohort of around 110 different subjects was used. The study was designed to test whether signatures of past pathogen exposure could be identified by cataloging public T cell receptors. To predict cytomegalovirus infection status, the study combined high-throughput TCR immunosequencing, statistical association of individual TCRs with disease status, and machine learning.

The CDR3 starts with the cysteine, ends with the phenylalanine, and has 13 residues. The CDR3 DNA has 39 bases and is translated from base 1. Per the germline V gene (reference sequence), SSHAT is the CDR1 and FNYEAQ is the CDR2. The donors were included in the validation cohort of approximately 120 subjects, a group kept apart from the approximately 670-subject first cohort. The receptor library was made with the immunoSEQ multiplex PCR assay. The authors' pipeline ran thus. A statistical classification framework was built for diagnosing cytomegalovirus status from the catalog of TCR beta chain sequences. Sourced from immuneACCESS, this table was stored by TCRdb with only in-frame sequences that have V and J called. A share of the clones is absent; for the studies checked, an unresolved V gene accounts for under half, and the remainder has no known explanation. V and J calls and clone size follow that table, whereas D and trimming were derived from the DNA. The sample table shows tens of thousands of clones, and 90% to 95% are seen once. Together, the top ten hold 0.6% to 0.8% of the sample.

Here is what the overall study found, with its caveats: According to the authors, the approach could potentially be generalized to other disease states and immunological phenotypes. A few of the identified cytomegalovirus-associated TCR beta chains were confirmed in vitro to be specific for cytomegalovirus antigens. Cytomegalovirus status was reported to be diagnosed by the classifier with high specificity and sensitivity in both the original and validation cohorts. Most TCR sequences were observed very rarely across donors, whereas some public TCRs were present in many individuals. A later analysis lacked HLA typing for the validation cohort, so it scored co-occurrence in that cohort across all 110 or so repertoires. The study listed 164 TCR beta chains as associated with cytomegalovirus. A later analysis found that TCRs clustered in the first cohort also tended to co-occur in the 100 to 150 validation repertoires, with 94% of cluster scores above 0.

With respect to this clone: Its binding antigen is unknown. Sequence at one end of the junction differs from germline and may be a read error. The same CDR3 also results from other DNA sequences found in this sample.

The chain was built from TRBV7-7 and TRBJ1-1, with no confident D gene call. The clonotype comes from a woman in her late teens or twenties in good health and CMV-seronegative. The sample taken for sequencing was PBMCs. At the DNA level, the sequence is TGTGCTAGCAGCTTAACAGAGAACACTGAAGCTTTCTTT. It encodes CASSLTENTEAFF.